Below are 13 T cell receptor beta chains sequenced from a single sample in a study of identical twins. MiXCR, applied by TCRdb to the 5' RACE reads, yields one record per CDR3 protein. The top ten clones hold roughly 1.6% of a sample with over 550,000 distinct CDR3 sequences, about 7.1% of them seen once. In addition, the sample was reused for a study of yellow fever vaccine responses in identical twins.

The sample comprised PBMCs. The receptor set was obtained from a woman between 18 and 29 years old in good health.

In DNA form, the CDR3 reads TGTGCCAGCTTTTTTGGGGGGACTGAAGCTTTCTTT. Amino acids: CASFFGGTEAFF. The chain recombines TRBV6-1 with TRBJ1-1; a weak D match, TRBD1 (5 bases). Trimming shortened V by 8 bases and J by 5 bases, and 12 bases separated the two germline ends. Per germline, CDR1 MNHNS and CDR2 SASEGT. The CDR3 is 12 amino acids.

The table lists this clonotype with a few counts. The gene calls are TRBV12-3 or TRBV12-4 and TRBJ2-1; D might be TRBD2 (6 bases). This CDR3 is 14 amino acids long. The V gene lost 6 bases and the J gene lost 8 bases, with 17 bases spanning the gap. The DNA for the CDR3 is TGTGCCAGCAGCACCAGAACGGGGACTTATGAGCAGTTCTTC. Protein: CASSTRTGTYEQFF.

This clonotype appeared many times. This chain connects TRBV12-3 or TRBV12-4 to TRBJ2-3, with TRBD2 matching over 8 bases. The CDR3 has 15 amino acids. Losses at the gene ends were 6 bases for V and 1 base for J; bases not matched to a gene: 6. CDR3 sequence (DNA): TGTGCCAGCAGCCGAGAGGGACTAGGCACAGATACGCAGTATTTT. Translated: CASSREGLGTDTQYF.

This clonotype was detected only a few times. V is TRBV5-1 and J is TRBJ2-2, with 11 bases matching TRBD2. The germline V gene has CDR1 SGHRS and CDR2 YFSETQ. V lost 2 bases and J lost 3; bases outside the gene matches: 3. The CDR3 spans 16 residues. CDR3 protein: CASSFTSGSDTGELFF. DNA for the CDR3: TGCGCCAGCAGCTTTACTAGCGGGAGCGACACCGGGGAGCTGTTTTTT. Combining the CDR3 with reference TRBV5-1 and TRBJ2-2 gives the whole variable domain KAGVTQTPRYLIKTRGQQVTLSCSPISGHRSVSWYQQTPGQGLQFLFEYFSETQRNKGNFPGRFSGRQFSNSRSEMNVSTLELGDSALYLCASSFTSGSDTGELFFGEGSRLTVL.

This clonotype came up many times. The J gene is TRBJ1-4, the V gene TRBV20-1, with D possibly being TRBD1 (6 bases). Germline V gives CDR1 DFQATT, CDR2 SNEGSKA (reference sequence). V shed 6 bases and J shed 6 bases, with 14 bases lying between them. The CDR3 has 13 amino acids. The CDR3 DNA sequence: TGCAGTGCCGCTAGGGGGGTTGATGAAAAACTGTTTTTT. It yields the protein CSAARGVDEKLFF.

This clonotype was seen only a few times. The J gene is TRBJ1-5, the V gene TRBV10-2, with D hard to call. The CDR3 loop spans 15 amino acids. The V gene lost 2 bases and the J gene lost 4 bases, with 12 bases spanning the gap. Germline loops: CDR1 WSHSY, CDR2 SAAADI. The CDR3 is CASSELTGANQPQHF. The CDR3 region has the DNA TGCGCCAGCAGTGAGCTGACGGGTGCTAATCAGCCCCAGCATTTT.

J is TRBJ2-5 and V is TRBV12-3 or TRBV12-4; 8 nucleotides agree with TRBD2. This CDR3 is built from 14 residues. The V and J ends lost 7 bases and 1 base, in that order; junction bases with no gene match: 5. The CDR3 loop is CASTRGGRQETQYF. In DNA form, the CDR3 reads TGTGCCAGCACTCGGGGGGGGCGCCAAGAGACCCAGTACTTC.

This clonotype has a handful of counts. This chain uses TRBV2 with TRBJ2-3; D is perhaps TRBD2 (6 bases). This CDR3 spans 14 amino acids. The ends were cut back, 10 bases at V and 0 bases at J, with 14 bases in the middle. Germline assignment: CDR1 SNHLY and CDR2 FYNNEI. CDR3 residues: CAKEVAGSTDTQYF. In DNA form, the CDR3 reads TGTGCCAAAGAAGTGGCGGGGAGCACAGATACGCAGTATTTT.

This chain connects TRBV7-2 to TRBJ2-1, with 9 positions matching TRBD2. J gave up 3 bases and V 3 bases, and 3 bases lay outside the gene matches. The germline V gene encodes CDR1 SGHTA and CDR2 FQGNSA. The CDR3 contains 15 residues. DNA of the CDR3: TGTGCCAGCAGCTTGTGGACTAGCGACTACAATGAGCAGTTCTTC. Translation: CASSLWTSDYNEQFF.

Ten or more counts support this clonotype. The genes are TRBV6-6 and TRBJ1-1; 8 nucleotides match TRBD1. Germline V CDR1 and CDR2: MNHNY, SVGAGI (reference sequence). The ends lost 5 bases at V and 7 bases at J; junction bases unmatched: 3. There are 12 residues in the CDR3. The chain's CDR3 is CASSRDRGEAFF. In DNA, the CDR3 is TGTGCCAGCAGTCGAGACAGGGGTGAAGCTTTCTTT.

This clonotype came up many times. V is TRBV7-9 and J is TRBJ2-1, with TRBD2 matching over 9 bases. The CDR3 sequence is 17 residues long. Germline V gives CDR1 SEHNR, CDR2 FQNEAQ (reference sequence). The V and J ends lost 0 bases and 4 bases, in that order; junction bases with no gene match: 7. CDR3 in DNA: TGTGCCAGCAGCTTAGCGGGGCGGGAGGGCCTATACAATGAGCAGTTCTTC. Its protein is CASSLAGREGLYNEQFF.

This chain uses TRBV2 with TRBJ1-6; unclear D gene. This CDR3 has 11 residues. Looked up from germline, CDR1 is SNHLY and CDR2 is FYNNEI. Trimming removed 4 bases at V and 12 bases at J, with 7 bases between. CDR3: CASSGNEPLHF. The CDR3 bases are TGTGCCAGCAGTGGAAATGAACCCCTCCACTTT.

There are many counts of this clonotype. The chain joins TRBV11-3 to TRBJ2-1; D remains unclear. Germline CDR1 and CDR2: SGHNT and YENEEA. Trimming cost V 0 bases and J 5 bases, with 5 bases left between them. The CDR3 has 13 amino acids. The chain's CDR3 is CASSLDGNNEQFF. CDR3 DNA sequence: TGTGCCAGCAGCTTAGACGGAAACAATGAGCAGTTCTTC.